This T cell receptor (beta chain) was retrieved from a study of T cell clonality in common variable immunodeficiency. Assay used: immunoSEQ multiplex PCR; TCRdb lists only in-frame clones, some missing. The sample contains fewer than 35,000 clones, none of them singletons. Study-level points and caveats: Authors noted CVID clonality's cause needs subpopulation repertoire sequencing. Fewer deletions and N-nucleotide insertions were reportedly seen in common variable immunodeficiency TCR beta sequences. Patient heterogeneity in the CVID cohort limited correlations between repertoire features and clinical complications.

This clone turned up a few times. The antigen is not known. The CDR3 end is not reached by the read, which stops 3 residues before it; the germline J gene fills it in. Patients had low serum IgG, IgA and/or IgM and specific antibody deficiency. The CDR3 runs to 13 residues. The V and J ends lost 5 bases and 8 bases respectively, with 13 bases between them. Germline values: CDR1 SEHNR, CDR2 FQNEAQ (reference sequence). Sample: peripheral blood mononuclear cells. This sequence joins TRBV7-9 and TRBJ2-1; D is possibly TRBD2 (6 bases). This receptor was taken from a human donor with common variable immunodeficiency. Partial CDR3 DNA: TGTGCCAGCAGCCCCGGGGGTTTCGATGAG. Translated: CASSPGGFDE. In full, the CDR3 is CASSPGGFDEQFF.